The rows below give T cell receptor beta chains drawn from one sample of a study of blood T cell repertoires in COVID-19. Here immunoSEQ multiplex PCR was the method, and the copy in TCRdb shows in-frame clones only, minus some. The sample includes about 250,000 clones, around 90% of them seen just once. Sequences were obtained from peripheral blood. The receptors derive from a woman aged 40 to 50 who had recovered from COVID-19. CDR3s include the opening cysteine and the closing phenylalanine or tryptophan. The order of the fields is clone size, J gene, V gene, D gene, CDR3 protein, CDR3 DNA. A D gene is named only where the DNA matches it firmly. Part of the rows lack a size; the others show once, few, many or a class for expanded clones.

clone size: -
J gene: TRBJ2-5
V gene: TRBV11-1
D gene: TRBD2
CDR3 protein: CASSSPSGSPQETQYF
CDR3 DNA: TGTGCCAGCAGCTCCCCTAGCGGGAGTCCCCAAGAGACCCAGTACTTC

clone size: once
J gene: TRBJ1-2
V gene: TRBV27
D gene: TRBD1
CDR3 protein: CASSSDRGGYGYTF
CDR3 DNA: TGTGCCAGCAGTTCGGACAGGGGTGGATATGGCTACACCTTC

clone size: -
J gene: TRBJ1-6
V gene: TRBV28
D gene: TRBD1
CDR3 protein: CASISGTGFNSPLHF
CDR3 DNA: TGTGCCAGCATCTCCGGGACAGGCTTTAATTCACCCCTCCACTTT

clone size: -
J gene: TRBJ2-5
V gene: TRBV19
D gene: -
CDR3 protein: CASSIDDRSQETQYF
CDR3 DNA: TGTGCCAGTAGTATTGACGACAGGTCCCAAGAGACCCAGTACTTC

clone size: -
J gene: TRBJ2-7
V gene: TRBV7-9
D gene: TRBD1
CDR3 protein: CASSRGQGGHEQYF
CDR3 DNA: TGTGCCAGCAGCCGAGGACAGGGGGGGCACGAGCAGTACTTC

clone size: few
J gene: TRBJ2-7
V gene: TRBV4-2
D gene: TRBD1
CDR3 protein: CASSPGQGAYEQYF
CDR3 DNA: TGTGCCAGCAGCCCCGGACAGGGGGCATACGAGCAGTACTTC

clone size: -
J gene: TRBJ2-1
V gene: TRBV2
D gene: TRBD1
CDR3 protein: CASSSAGTDSYNEQFF
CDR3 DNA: TGTGCCAGCAGTTCTGCCGGGACAGACTCCTACAATGAGCAGTTCTTC

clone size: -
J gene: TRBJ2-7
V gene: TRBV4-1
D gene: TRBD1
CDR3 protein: CASSQGDSTYEQYF
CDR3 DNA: TGCGCCAGCAGCCAAGGGGACAGTACCTACGAGCAGTACTTC

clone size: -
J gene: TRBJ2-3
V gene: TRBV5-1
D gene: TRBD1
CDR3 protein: CASSFDRGQTDTQYF
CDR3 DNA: TGCGCCAGCAGCTTCGACAGGGGGCAGACAGATACGCAGTATTTT

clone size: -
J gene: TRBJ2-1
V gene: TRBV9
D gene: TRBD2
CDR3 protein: CASSVGTSGLANEQFF
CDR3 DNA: TGTGCCAGCAGCGTAGGTACTAGCGGTCTAGCCAATGAGCAGTTCTTC

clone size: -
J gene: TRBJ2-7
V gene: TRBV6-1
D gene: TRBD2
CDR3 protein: CASSEPGSGGSSYEQYF
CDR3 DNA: TGTGCCAGCAGTGAACCCGGGAGCGGGGGGAGCTCCTACGAGCAGTACTTC

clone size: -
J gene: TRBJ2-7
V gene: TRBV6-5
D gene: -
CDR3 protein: CASGQESRGRYEQYF
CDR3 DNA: TGTGCCAGCGGCCAGGAGAGCAGGGGACGCTACGAGCAGTACTTC

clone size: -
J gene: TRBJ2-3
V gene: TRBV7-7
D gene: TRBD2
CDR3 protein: CARPGLALTDTQYF
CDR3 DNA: TGTGCTAGACCGGGACTAGCACTCACAGATACGCAGTATTTT

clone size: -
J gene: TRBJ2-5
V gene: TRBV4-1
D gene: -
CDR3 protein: CASSPAGGADQETQYF
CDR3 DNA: TGCGCCAGCAGCCCAGCCGGAGGGGCGGACCAAGAGACCCAGTACTTC

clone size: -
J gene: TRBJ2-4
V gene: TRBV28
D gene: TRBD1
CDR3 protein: CASSSSRDRGVF
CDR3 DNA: TGTGCCAGCAGTTCATCCCGGGACAGGGGGGTCTTC

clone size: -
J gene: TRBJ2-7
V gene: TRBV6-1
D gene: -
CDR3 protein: CASSEVPGRAREQYF
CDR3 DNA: TGTGCCAGCAGTGAAGTTCCTGGCAGGGCGCGGGAGCAGTACTTC

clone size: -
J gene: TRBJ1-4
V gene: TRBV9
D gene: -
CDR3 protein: CASSVASGSNEKLFF
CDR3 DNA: TGTGCCAGCAGCGTAGCTTCCGGGTCTAATGAAAAACTGTTTTTT

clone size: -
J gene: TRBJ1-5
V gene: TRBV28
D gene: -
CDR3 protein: CASRPNLGANQPQHF
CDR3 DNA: TGTGCCAGCAGACCCAACCTTGGGGCCAATCAGCCCCAGCATTTT

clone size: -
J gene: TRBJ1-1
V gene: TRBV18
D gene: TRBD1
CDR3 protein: CASSLGQGAVNTEAFF
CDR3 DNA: TGTGCCAGCTCCCTTGGACAGGGGGCGGTGAACACTGAAGCTTTCTTT

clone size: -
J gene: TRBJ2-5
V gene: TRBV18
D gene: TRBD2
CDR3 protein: CASSPRGGETQYF
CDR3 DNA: TGTGCCAGCTCACCACGGGGGGGTGAGACCCAGTACTTC

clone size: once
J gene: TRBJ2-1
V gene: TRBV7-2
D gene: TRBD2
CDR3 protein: CAISTSGTYNEQFF
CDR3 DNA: TGTGCCATCTCGACTAGCGGGACCTACAATGAGCAGTTCTTC

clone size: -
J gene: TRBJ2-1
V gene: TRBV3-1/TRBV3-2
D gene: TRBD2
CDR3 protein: CASSHLAGGGNEQFF
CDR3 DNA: TGTGCCAGCAGCCACCTAGCGGGAGGGGGTAATGAGCAGTTCTTC

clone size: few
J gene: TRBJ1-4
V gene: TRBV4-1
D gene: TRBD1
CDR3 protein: CASSHGTGAEKLFF
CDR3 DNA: TGCGCCAGCAGCCACGGGACAGGGGCCGAAAAACTGTTTTTT

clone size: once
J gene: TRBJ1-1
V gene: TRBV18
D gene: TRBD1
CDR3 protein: CASSPGQGILTEAFF
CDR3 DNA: TGTGCCAGCTCACCGGGACAGGGCATACTCACTGAAGCTTTCTTT

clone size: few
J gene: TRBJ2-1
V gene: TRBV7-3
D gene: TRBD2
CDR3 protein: CASSLRGGDGNEQFF
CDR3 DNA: TGTGCCAGCAGCTTACGGGGGGGAGACGGCAATGAGCAGTTCTTC

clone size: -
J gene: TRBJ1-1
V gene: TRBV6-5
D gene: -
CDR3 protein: CASSYGSTGDTEAFF
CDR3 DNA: TGTGCCAGCAGTTACGGATCCACAGGAGACACTGAAGCTTTCTTT

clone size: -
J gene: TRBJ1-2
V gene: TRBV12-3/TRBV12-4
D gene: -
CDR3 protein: CASRGDQAGGYTF
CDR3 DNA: TGTGCCAGCAGGGGAGACCAGGCGGGGGGCTACACCTTC

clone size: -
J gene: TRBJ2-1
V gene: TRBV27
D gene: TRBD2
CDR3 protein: CASSSGGSSYNEQFF
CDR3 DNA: TGTGCCAGCAGTTCGGGAGGGAGCTCCTACAATGAGCAGTTCTTC

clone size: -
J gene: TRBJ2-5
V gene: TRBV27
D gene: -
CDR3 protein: CASSLNGRGYFGETQYF
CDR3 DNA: TGTGCCAGCAGTTTAAATGGAAGAGGCTACTTCGGGGAGACCCAGTACTTC

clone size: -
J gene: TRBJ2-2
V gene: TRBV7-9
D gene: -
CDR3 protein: CAQGGGLGELFF
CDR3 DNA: TGTGCCCAAGGCGGCGGACTCGGGGAGCTGTTTTTT

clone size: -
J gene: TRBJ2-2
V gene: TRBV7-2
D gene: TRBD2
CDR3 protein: CASSVQPGGLNTGELFF
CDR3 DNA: TGTGCCAGCAGCGTCCAACCGGGGGGGCTTAACACCGGGGAGCTGTTTTTT

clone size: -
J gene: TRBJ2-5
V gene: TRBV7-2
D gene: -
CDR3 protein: CASSLEGTPQAQYF
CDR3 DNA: TGTGCCAGCAGCTTAGAAGGGACACCCCAGGCCCAGTACTTC

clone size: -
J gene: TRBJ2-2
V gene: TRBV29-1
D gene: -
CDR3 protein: CSVEAARGADTGELFF
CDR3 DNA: TGCAGCGTTGAAGCGGCTCGGGGGGCGGACACCGGGGAGCTGTTTTTT

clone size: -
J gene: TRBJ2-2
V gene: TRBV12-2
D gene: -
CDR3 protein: CAGRLRTSGIYTGELFF
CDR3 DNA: TGTGCAGGGAGGCTGAGGACTAGCGGGATCTACACCGGGGAGCTGTTTTTT

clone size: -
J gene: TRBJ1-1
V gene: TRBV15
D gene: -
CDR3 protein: CATSRTGAGGAGTEAFF
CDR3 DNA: TGTGCCACCAGCAGAACCGGGGCGGGGGGCGCCGGGACTGAAGCTTTCTTT

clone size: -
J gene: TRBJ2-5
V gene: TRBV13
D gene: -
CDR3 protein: CASSLRGQETQYF
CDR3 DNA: TGTGCCAGCAGCCTCAGGGGCCAAGAGACCCAGTACTTC

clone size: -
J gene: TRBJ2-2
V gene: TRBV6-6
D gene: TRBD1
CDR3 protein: CASSYQPGQGGGELFF
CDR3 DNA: TGTGCCAGCAGTTACCAGCCGGGACAGGGTGGCGGGGAGCTGTTTTTT

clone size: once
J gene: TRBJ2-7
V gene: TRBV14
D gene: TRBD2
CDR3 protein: CASSQALTSGSSYEQYF
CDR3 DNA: TGTGCCAGCAGCCAAGCCCTTACTAGCGGGAGTTCCTACGAGCAGTACTTC

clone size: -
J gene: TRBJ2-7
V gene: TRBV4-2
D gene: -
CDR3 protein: CASSQAGGPSSYEQYF
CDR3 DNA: TGTGCCAGCAGCCAGGCGGGTGGGCCCTCGAGCTACGAGCAGTACTTC

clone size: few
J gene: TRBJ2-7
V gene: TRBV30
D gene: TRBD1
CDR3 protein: CAWSVPGQGDYEQYF
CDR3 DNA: TGTGCCTGGAGTGTACCGGGACAGGGGGACTACGAGCAGTACTTC

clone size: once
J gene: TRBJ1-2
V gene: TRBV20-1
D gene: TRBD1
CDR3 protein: CSASPHQGAYGYTF
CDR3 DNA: TGCAGTGCTAGTCCCCACCAGGGGGCGTATGGCTACACCTTC

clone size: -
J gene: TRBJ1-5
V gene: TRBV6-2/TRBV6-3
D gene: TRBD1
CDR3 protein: CASSQGGIPDF
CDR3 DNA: TGTGCCAGCAGTCAAGGGGGCATCCCGGATTTT

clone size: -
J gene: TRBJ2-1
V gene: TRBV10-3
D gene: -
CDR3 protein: CAISEWLAGTNNEQFF
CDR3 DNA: TGTGCCATCAGTGAGTGGTTGGCGGGTACCAACAATGAGCAGTTCTTC

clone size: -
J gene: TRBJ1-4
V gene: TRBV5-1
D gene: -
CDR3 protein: CASSEQGATNEKLFF
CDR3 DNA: TGCGCCAGCAGCGAACAGGGTGCAACTAATGAAAAACTGTTTTTT

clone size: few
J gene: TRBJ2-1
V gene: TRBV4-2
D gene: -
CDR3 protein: CASSQDSGRSDEQFF
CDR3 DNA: TGTGCCAGCAGCCAAGACTCGGGAAGGTCAGATGAGCAGTTCTTC

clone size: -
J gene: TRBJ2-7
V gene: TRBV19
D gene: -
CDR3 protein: CASSADKGVYEQYF
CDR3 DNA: TGTGCCAGTAGTGCAGACAAGGGGGTATACGAGCAGTACTTC

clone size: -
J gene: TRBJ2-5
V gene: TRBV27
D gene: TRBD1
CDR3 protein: CASSPRQGGRQETQYF
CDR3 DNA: TGTGCCAGCAGTCCACGACAGGGCGGTAGGCAAGAGACCCAGTACTTC

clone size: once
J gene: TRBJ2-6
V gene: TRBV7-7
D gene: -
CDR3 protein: CASSVHSGANVLTF
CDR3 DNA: TGTGCTAGCAGCGTCCATTCTGGGGCCAACGTCCTGACTTTC

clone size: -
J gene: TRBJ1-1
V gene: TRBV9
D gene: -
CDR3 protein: CASSARADTEAFF
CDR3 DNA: TGTGCCAGCAGCGCCCGAGCGGACACTGAAGCTTTCTTT

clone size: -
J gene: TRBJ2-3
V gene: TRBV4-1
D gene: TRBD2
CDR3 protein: CASSPQSRTSATDTQYF
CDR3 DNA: TGCGCCAGCAGCCCTCAAAGCAGGACTAGCGCCACAGATACGCAGTATTTT

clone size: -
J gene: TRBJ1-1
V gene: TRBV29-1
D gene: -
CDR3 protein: CSAGYSAEGTEAFF
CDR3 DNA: TGCAGCGCCGGATACTCGGCGGAGGGCACTGAAGCTTTCTTT

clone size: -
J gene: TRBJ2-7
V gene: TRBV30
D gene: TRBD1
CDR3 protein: CAWRGTGTYEQYF
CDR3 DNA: TGTGCCTGGAGGGGGACAGGGACCTACGAGCAGTACTTC

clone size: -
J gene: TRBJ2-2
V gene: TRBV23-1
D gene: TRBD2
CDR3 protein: CAGAGGLNTGELFF
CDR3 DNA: TGCGCCGGGGCGGGGGGCCTTAACACCGGGGAGCTGTTTTTT

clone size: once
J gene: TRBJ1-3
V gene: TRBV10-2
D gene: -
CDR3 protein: CASSVAAGNTIYF
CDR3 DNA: TGCGCCAGCAGTGTGGCAGCTGGAAACACCATATATTTT

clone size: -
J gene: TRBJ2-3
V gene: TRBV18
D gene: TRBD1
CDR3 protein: CASSRQGQGPNADTQYF
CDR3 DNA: TGTGCCAGCTCAAGACAGGGACAGGGACCGAACGCAGATACGCAGTATTTT

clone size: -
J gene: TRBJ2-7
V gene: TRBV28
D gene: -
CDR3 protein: CASSLSQMGRLLSYEQYF
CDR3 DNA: TGTGCCAGCAGTTTATCACAGATGGGCAGGCTATTGTCCTACGAGCAGTACTTC

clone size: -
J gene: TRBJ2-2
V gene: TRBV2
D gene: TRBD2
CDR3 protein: CASNSAGGGTGELFF
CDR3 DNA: TGTGCCAGCAACTCAGCGGGAGGCGGCACCGGGGAGCTGTTTTTT

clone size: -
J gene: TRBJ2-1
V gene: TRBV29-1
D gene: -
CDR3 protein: CSVDGKDNEQFF
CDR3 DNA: TGCAGCGTTGATGGCAAAGACAATGAGCAGTTCTTC

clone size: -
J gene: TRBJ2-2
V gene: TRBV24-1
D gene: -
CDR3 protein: CATSDPWKTGSNTGELFF
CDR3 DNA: TGTGCCACCAGTGACCCCTGGAAGACAGGCTCGAACACCGGGGAGCTGTTTTTT

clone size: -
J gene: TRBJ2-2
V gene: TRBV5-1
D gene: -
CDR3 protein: CASSGRDFNTGELFF
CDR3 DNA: TGCGCCAGCAGCGGCCGGGACTTCAACACCGGGGAGCTGTTTTTT